The 22 T cell receptor beta chains below all came from one sample that was sequenced in a study of control samples from healthy donors and cancer patients. The repertoire was sequenced with immunoSEQ multiplex PCR; TCRdb's copy has only in-frame clones and lacks some. The sample yields tens of thousands of clones, about 85% seen once. The sample consisted of blood. The receptors originated from a woman aged 70 to 79 in good health.

The chain carries TRBV27 and TRBJ2-1, with D possibly being TRBD2 (5 bases). Trimming removed 2 bases from V and 0 bases from J, with 17 bases in between. The CDR3 is made up of 18 amino acids. Germline assignment: CDR1 MNHEY and CDR2 SMNVEV (reference sequence). The CDR3 DNA reads as TGTGCCAGCAGTTTACGGGGTAGCGCGAGAGGCTCCTACAATGAGCAGTTCTTC. Translation gives CASSLRGSARGSYNEQFF.

The chain carries TRBV3-1 (or the pseudogene TRBV3-2) and TRBJ1-6; D unresolved. Per germline, CDR1 LGHDT and CDR2 YNNKEL (reference sequence). CDR3 length equals 14 residues. The V end lost 2 bases, the J end lost 14 bases, and 16 bases lay between the germline ends. This CDR3 is CASSQQTVSGALHF. For the CDR3, the DNA is TGTGCCAGCAGCCAACAAACAGTATCCGGGGCCCTCCACTTT.

The V call is TRBV19, the J call TRBJ1-5; D remains unclear. The CDR3 runs to 16 residues. With 4 bases removed from V and 4 bases from J, the gap between germline ends came to 17 bases. Germline CDR1 and CDR2: LNHDA and SQIVND (reference sequence). The CDR3 region has the DNA TGTGCCAGTAGTAACCAGGCACCCGGAAGGAATCAGCCCCAGCATTTT. Translation gives CASSNQAPGRNQPQHF.

The rearrangement joins TRBV12-3 or TRBV12-4 to TRBJ2-7, with D unclear. V was clipped by 5 bases and J by 4 bases, with 6 bases between them. There are 11 residues in the CDR3. CDR3 sequence: CASSDGYEQYF. CDR3 in DNA: TGTGCCAGCAGTGACGGGTACGAGCAGTACTTC.

V is TRBV7-2 and J is TRBJ1-2; TRBD1 matches at 8 bases. Germline V gene lookup returns CDR1 SGHTA and CDR2 FQGNSA. CDR3 size: 15 residues. With V trimmed by 4 bases and J by 2 bases, 6 bases remained unmatched. Here the CDR3 DNA reads TGTGCCAGCAGCTATCAGGCAGGGGGCAACTATGGCTACACCTTC. It is translated as CASSYQAGGNYGYTF.

V and J are TRBV6-5 and TRBJ1-5, with D unclear. Germline values: CDR1 MNHEY, CDR2 SVGAGI. V was pared by 10 bases and J by 4 bases, with 14 bases between. This CDR3 region has 13 residues. The DNA for the CDR3 is TGTGCCACCCGGAGATATGGGAATCAGCCCCAGCATTTT. Protein: CATRRYGNQPQHF.

In this sample, this clone turned up a few times. The rearrangement joins TRBV2 to TRBJ1-1, with D perhaps matching TRBD1 (5 bases). CDR3 length: 12 residues. Germline CDR1 reads SNHLY; CDR2 reads FYNNEI. The V end was cut by 7 bases, the J end by 7 bases, with 13 bases between. The CDR3 region is CASNGDGGEAFF. For the CDR3, the DNA is TGTGCCAGCAACGGGGATGGGGGTGAAGCTTTCTTT.

The chain has TRBV9 and TRBJ1-1; D is unresolved. Per the germline V gene, CDR1 is SGDLS and CDR2 is YYNGEE. V was shortened by 3 bases and J by 0 bases, with 9 bases between the two germline ends. The CDR3 runs to 14 residues. CDR3 nucleotides: TGTGCCAGCAGCGCCGGACGTATGAACACTGAAGCTTTCTTT. Its translation is CASSAGRMNTEAFF.

This sequence joins TRBV4-1 and TRBJ1-1; 7 nucleotides match TRBD1. This CDR3 is 15 amino acids long. V trimming: 3 bases; J trimming: 6 bases; junction bases outside the gene matches: 10. Germline loops: CDR1 MGHRA, CDR2 YSYEKL. CDR3 nucleotides: TGCGCCAGCAGCCATCCCTCCCGGGGACAGTCTGAAGCTTTCTTT. It translates to CASSHPSRGQSEAFF.

The CDR3 loop is CASSYQGRGTEAFF. The DNA of the CDR3 is TGTGCCAGCAGTTACCAGGGGCGCGGCACTGAAGCTTTCTTT. The chain employs TRBV6-5 and TRBJ1-1, with a weak D call TRBD1 (6 bases). CDR1 and CDR2 from the germline V gene are MNHEY and SVGAGI. The ends were cut back, 2 bases at V and 4 bases at J, with 11 bases in the middle. CDR3 size: 14 residues.

The J gene is TRBJ1-1, the V gene TRBV5-1, with a weak D call TRBD1 (5 bases). Germline V gene lookup returns CDR1 SGHRS and CDR2 YFSETQ. V lost 4 bases and J lost 2, with 12 bases in between. There are 14 residues in the CDR3. The CDR3 nucleotides are TGCGCCAGCAGCCCGGACTGGGACAACACTGAAGCTTTCTTT. As protein: CASSPDWDNTEAFF. Looking up the rest from reference TRBV5-1 and TRBJ1-1 gives the full variable domain: KAGVTQTPRYLIKTRGQQVTLSCSPISGHRSVSWYQQTPGQGLQFLFEYFSETQRNKGNFPGRFSGRQFSNSRSEMNVSTLELGDSALYLCASSPDWDNTEAFFGQGTRLTVV.

The gene calls are TRBV7-9 and TRBJ1-4; 10 bases line up with TRBD1. Germline assignment: CDR1 SEHNR and CDR2 FQNEAQ (reference sequence). This CDR3 comprises 14 residues. With 5 bases clipped from V and 5 bases from J, the junction kept 2 bases outside the gene matches. CDR3 DNA: TGTGCCAGCAGCCGGACAGGGGGAAATGAAAAACTGTTTTTT. It specifies CASSRTGGNEKLFF.

This clone appeared a single time. V usage is TRBV6-2 or TRBV6-3 and J usage is TRBJ2-1, with 7 bases that match TRBD2. The V and J ends lost 2 bases and 4 bases, in that order; junction bases with no gene match: 2. Germline CDR1 MNHEY, CDR2 SVGEGT. The CDR3 runs to 14 residues. CDR3 loop: CASSYVGRYNEQFF. The CDR3 region has the DNA TGTGCCAGCAGTTACGTCGGGAGGTACAATGAGCAGTTCTTC.

This sequence joins TRBV5-1 and TRBJ1-2; 8 bases are a match to TRBD1. Germline V gene sequence: CDR1 SGHRS, CDR2 YFSETQ. Trimming removed 3 bases from V and 3 bases from J; junction bases left unmatched: 4. This CDR3 spans 14 amino acids. The CDR3 DNA reads as TGCGCCAGCAGCTCGACGACAGGGGACTATGGCTACACCTTC. This sequence encodes CASSSTTGDYGYTF.

The chain's CDR3 is CASSEGGSYEQYF. CDR3 bases: TGCGCCAGCAGTGAAGGCGGTTCCTACGAGCAGTACTTC. The chain couples TRBV10-2 to TRBJ2-7; D unclear. Germline values: CDR1 WSHSY, CDR2 SAAADI. The CDR3 is 13 amino acids. The V and J ends lost 3 bases and 1 base respectively, with 7 bases between them.

The rearrangement joins TRBV18 to TRBJ2-3; no clear D. There are 13 residues in the CDR3. CDR1 is KGHSH, CDR2 LQKENI, per germline. V lost 3 bases and J lost 2, with 6 bases in between. The CDR3 spells CASSPFDTDTQYF. The CDR3 DNA reads as TGTGCCAGCTCACCGTTCGACACAGATACGCAGTATTTT.

The chain couples TRBV5-1 to TRBJ1-2; no reliable D call. Looked up from germline, CDR1 is SGHRS and CDR2 is YFSETQ. With 5 bases removed from V and 0 bases from J, the gap between germline ends came to 8 bases. The CDR3 sequence is 13 residues long. CDR3 nucleotides: TGCGCCAGCAGAGAGGATTCTAACTATGGCTACACCTTC. It is translated as CASREDSNYGYTF.

As concerns this clone: The same CDR3 also results from other DNA sequences found in this sample. The CDR3 reads CASSPSGGGTEAFF. DNA of the CDR3: TGTGCCAGCAGCCCTTCGGGGGGAGGGACTGAAGCTTTCTTT. The genes are TRBV3-1 (or the pseudogene TRBV3-2) and TRBJ1-1; D perhaps matches TRBD1 (5 bases). Per the germline V gene, CDR1 is LGHDT and CDR2 is YNNKEL (reference sequence). The CDR3 is made up of 14 amino acids. Trimming stripped 4 bases from V and 5 bases from J, with 14 bases between.

V is TRBV29-1 and J is TRBJ1-1, with TRBD1 as a possible D gene (5 bases). Looked up from germline, CDR1 is SQVTM and CDR2 is ANQGSEA. The V gene lost 3 bases and the J gene lost 4 bases, with 12 bases spanning the gap. The CDR3 contains 13 residues. CDR3 in amino acids: CSVDGAGVTEAFF. DNA of the CDR3: TGCAGCGTTGATGGGGCGGGTGTCACTGAAGCTTTCTTT.

This clone was observed a single time. This chain connects TRBV5-4 to TRBJ2-1; D ambiguous. Per germline, CDR1 SGHNT and CDR2 YYREEE (reference sequence). V was cut by 1 base and J by 2 bases, with 16 bases left in between. The CDR3 runs 17 residues. CDR3 bases: TGTGCCAGCAGCTTGTCCCAGGCGCGAAGTACCTACAATGAGCAGTTCTTC. The encoded protein is CASSLSQARSTYNEQFF.

The chain carries TRBV6-5 and TRBJ2-3, with a possible D match to TRBD2 (5 bases). The germline V gene has CDR1 MNHEY and CDR2 SVGAGI. The CDR3 is made up of 15 amino acids. Trimming cost V 6 bases and J 2 bases, with 15 bases left between them. CDR3 amino acids: CASRTPGLITDTQYF. CDR3 DNA sequence: TGTGCCAGCAGGACCCCGGGGTTGATCACAGATACGCAGTATTTT.

The gene calls are TRBV6-6 and TRBJ2-7; 8 positions agree with TRBD2. The CDR3 has 15 amino acids. With V trimmed by 2 bases and J by 2 bases, 5 bases remained unmatched. From germline, CDR1 is MNHNY and CDR2 SVGAGI (reference sequence). CDR3 residues: CASSYRAGDPYEQYF. The CDR3, as DNA: TGTGCCAGCAGTTACAGAGCGGGAGACCCCTACGAGCAGTACTTC.